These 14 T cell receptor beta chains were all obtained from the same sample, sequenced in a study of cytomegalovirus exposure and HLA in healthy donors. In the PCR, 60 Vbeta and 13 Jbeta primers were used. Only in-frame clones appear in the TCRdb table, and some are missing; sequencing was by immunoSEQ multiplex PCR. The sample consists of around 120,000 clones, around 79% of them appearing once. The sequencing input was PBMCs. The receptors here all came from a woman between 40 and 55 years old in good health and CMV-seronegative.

In nucleotides, the CDR3 is TGTGCCAGCAGCGCCGGGACAACCTACACTGAAGCTTTCTTT. It is translated as CASSAGTTYTEAFF. The J gene is TRBJ1-1, the V gene TRBV9; the D gene is possibly TRBD1 (6 bases). V lost 3 bases and J 3 bases, leaving 12 bases between the germline ends. CDR1 and CDR2 from the germline V gene are SGDLS and YYNGEE. This CDR3 spans 14 amino acids.

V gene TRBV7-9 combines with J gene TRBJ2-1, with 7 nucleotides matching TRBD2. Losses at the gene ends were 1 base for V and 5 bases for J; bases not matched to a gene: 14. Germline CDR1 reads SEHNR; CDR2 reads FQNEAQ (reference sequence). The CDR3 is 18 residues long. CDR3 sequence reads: CASSLVRSGTAGDNEQFF. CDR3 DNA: TGTGCCAGCAGCTTAGTCCGTTCCGGCACGGCGGGGGACAATGAGCAGTTCTTC.

CDR3 sequence reads: CASSIDHFVGRGGEQYF. CDR3 nucleotide sequence: TGTGCCAGTAGTATAGATCATTTTGTAGGGAGGGGTGGCGAGCAGTACTTC. The chain links TRBV19 to TRBJ2-7; 7 nucleotides line up with TRBD2. The ends lost 0 bases at V and 6 bases at J; junction bases unmatched: 14. Germline values: CDR1 LNHDA, CDR2 SQIVND (reference sequence). This CDR3 contains 17 residues.

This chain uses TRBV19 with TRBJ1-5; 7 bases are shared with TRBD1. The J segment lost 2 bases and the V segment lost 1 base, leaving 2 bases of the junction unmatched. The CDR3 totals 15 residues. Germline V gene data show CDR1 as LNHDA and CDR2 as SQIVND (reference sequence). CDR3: CASSIGGTGNQPQHF. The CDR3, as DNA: TGTGCCAGTAGTATAGGAGGGACAGGCAATCAGCCCCAGCATTTT.

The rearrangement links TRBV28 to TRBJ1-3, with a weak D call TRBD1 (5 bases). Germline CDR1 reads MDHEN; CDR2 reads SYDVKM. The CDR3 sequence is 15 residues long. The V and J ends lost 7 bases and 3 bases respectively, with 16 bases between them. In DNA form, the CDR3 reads TGTGCCAGCACCCTATCGGGGGTTGGTGGAAACACCATATATTTT. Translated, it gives CASTLSGVGGNTIYF.

CDR3 sequence reads: CASSFGTGGDGYTF. Written as DNA, the CDR3 is TGTGCCAGCAGCTTCGGAACCGGGGGAGATGGCTACACCTTC. The chain combines TRBV5-6 with TRBJ1-2; weak D call: TRBD1 (5 bases). Trimming stripped 2 bases from V and 6 bases from J, with 14 bases between. The CDR3 covers 14 residues. Germline V gene lookup returns CDR1 SGHDT and CDR2 YYEEEE.

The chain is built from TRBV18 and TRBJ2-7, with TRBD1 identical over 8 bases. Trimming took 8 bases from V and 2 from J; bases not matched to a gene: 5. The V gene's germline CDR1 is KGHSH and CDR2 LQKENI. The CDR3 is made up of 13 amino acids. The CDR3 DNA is TGTGCCAGCAAGGGACAGGAGGCCTACGAGCAGTACTTC. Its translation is CASKGQEAYEQYF.

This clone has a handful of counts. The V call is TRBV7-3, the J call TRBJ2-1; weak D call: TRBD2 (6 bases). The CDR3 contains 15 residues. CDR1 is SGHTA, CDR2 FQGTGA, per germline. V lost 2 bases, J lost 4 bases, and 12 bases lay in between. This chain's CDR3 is CASSLLGLTYNEQFF. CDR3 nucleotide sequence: TGTGCCAGCAGCTTACTGGGACTTACTTACAATGAGCAGTTCTTC.

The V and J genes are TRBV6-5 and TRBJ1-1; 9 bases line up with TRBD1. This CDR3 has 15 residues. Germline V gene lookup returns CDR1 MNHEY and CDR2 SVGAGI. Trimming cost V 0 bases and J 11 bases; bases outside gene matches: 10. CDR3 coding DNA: TGTGCCAGCAGTTACTCCGGACAGGGGACCCTTGAGGCTTTCTTT. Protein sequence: CASSYSGQGTLEAFF.

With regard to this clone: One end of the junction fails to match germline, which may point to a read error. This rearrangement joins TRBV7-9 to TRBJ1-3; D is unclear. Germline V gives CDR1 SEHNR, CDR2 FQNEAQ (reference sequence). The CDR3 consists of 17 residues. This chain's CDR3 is CSSSLAGTRLSGNTIYF. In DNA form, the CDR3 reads TGTTCCAGCAGCTTAGCCGGCACCAGGCTCTCTGGAAACACCATATATTTT.

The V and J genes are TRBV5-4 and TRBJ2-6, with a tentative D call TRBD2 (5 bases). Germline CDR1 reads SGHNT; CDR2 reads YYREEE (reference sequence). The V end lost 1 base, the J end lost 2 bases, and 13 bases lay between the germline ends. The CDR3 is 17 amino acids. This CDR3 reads CASSLFSRVAGANVLTF. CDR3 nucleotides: TGTGCCAGCAGCTTGTTCTCGCGGGTTGCTGGGGCCAACGTCCTGACTTTC.

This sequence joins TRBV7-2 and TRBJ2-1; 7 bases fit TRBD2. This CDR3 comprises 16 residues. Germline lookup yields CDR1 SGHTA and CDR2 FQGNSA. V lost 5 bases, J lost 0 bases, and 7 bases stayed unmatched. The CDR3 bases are TGTGCCAGCAGCGTGAGCGGGGTGAGCTCCTACAATGAGCAGTTCTTC. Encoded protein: CASSVSGVSSYNEQFF.

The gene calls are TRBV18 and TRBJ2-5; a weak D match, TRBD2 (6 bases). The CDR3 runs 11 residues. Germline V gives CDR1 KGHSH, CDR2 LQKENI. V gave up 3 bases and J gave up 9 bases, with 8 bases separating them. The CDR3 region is CASSPREAQYF. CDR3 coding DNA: TGTGCCAGCTCACCCAGGGAGGCCCAGTACTTC. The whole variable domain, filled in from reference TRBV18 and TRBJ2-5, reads NAGVMQNPRHLVRRRGQEARLRCSPMKGHSHVYWYRQLPEEGLKFMVYLQKENIIDESGMPKERFSAEFPKEGPSILRIQQVVRGDSAAYFCASSPREAQYFGPGTRLLVL.

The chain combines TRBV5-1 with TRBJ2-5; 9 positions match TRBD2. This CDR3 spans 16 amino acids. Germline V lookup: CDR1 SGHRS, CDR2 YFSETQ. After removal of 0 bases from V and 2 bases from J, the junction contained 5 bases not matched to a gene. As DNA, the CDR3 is TGCGCCAGCAGCTTGGTGGCCGCGGGGGGGCAAGAGACCCAGTACTTC. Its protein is CASSLVAAGGQETQYF.